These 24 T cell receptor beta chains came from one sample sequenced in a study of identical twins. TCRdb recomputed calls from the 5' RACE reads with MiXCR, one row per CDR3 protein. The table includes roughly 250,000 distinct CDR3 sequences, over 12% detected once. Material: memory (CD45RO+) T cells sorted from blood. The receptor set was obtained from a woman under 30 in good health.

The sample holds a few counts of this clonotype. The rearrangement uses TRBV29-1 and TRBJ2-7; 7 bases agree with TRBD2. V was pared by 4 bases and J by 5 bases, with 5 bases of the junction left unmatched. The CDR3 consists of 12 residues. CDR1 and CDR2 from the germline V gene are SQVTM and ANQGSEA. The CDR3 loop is CSVGGGSNEQYF. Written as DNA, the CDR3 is TGCAGCGTTGGGGGGGGTTCAAACGAGCAGTACTTC.

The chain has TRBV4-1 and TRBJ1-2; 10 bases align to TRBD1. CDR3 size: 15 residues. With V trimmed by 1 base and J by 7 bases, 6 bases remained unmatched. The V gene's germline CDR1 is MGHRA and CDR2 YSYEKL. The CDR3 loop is CASSQARTGGGGYTF. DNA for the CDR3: TGCGCCAGCAGCCAAGCCAGGACAGGGGGGGGTGGCTACACCTTC.

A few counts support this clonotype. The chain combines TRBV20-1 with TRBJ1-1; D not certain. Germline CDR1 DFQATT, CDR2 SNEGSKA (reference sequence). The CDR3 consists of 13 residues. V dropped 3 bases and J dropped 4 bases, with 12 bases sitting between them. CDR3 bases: TGCAGTGCTAGTACCGGGTACGGCACTGAAGCTTTCTTT. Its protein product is CSASTGYGTEAFF.

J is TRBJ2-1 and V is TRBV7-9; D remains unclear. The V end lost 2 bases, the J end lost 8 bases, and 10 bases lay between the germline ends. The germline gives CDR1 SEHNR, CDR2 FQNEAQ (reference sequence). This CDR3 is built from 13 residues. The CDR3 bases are TGTGCCAGCAGCTTATCCTTTATCGATGAGCAGTTCTTC. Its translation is CASSLSFIDEQFF.

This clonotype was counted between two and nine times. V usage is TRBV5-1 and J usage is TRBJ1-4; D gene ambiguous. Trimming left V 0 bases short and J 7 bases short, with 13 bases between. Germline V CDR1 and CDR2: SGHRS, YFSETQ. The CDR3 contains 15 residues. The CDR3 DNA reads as TGCGCCAGCAGCTTGGCCGGGGTGTACGGTGAAAAACTGTTTTTT. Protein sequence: CASSLAGVYGEKLFF.

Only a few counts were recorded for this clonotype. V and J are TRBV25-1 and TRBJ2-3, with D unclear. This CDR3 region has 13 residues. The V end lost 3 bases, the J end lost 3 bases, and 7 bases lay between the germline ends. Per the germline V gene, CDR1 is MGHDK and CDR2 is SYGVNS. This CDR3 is CASSDSWTDTQYF. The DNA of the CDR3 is TGTGCCAGCAGTGACAGTTGGACAGATACGCAGTATTTT.

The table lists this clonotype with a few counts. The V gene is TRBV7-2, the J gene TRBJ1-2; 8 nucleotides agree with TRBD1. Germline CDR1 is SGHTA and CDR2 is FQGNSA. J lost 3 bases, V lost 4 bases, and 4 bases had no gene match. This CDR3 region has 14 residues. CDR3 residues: CASSWTGQDYGYTF. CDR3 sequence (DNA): TGTGCCAGCAGCTGGACGGGACAGGACTATGGCTACACCTTC.

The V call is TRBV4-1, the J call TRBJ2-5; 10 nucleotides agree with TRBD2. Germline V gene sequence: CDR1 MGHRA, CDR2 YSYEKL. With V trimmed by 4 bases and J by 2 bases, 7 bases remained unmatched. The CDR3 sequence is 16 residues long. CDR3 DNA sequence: TGCGCCAGCAGCCCACGGACTAGCGGACGACAAGAGACCCAGTACTTC. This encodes CASSPRTSGRQETQYF.

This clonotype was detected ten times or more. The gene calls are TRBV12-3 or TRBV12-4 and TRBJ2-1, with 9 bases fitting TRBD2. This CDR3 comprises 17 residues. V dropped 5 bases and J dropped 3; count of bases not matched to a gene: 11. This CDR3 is CASSSRLAAGHYNEQFF. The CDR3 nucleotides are TGTGCCAGCAGTAGCCGACTAGCGGCGGGTCACTACAATGAGCAGTTCTTC.

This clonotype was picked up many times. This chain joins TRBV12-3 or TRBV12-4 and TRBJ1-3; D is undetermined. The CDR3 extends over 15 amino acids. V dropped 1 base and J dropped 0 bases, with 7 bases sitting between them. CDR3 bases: TGTGCCAGCAGTTTAGGGCAGGTCTCTGGAAACACCATATATTTT. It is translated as CASSLGQVSGNTIYF.

In DNA form, the CDR3 reads TGTGCCAGCAGTTACGACGGAGATACGCAGTATTTT. It encodes CASSYDGDTQYF. The chain couples TRBV6-2 or TRBV6-3 to TRBJ2-3; D call uncertain. Between the trimmed V and J ends, which lost 2 bases and 5 bases, there was a span of 5 bases. The CDR3 spans 12 residues. Germline V CDR1 and CDR2: MNHEY, SVGEGT.

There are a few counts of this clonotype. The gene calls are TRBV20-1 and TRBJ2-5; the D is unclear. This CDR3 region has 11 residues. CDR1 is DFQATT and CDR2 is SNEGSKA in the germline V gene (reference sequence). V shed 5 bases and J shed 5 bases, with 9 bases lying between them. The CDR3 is CSAGPGETQYF. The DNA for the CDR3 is TGCAGTGCTGGTCCCGGGGAGACCCAGTACTTC.

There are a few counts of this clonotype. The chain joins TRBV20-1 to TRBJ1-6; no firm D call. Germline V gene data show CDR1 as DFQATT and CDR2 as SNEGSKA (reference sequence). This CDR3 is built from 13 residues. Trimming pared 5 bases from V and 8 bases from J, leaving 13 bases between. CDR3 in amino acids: CSAPPNGDSPLHF. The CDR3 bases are TGCAGTGCTCCTCCTAACGGGGATTCACCCCTCCACTTT.

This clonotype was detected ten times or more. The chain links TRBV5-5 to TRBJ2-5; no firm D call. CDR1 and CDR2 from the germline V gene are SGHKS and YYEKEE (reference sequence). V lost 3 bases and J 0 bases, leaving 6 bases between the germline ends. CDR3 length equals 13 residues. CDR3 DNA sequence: TGTGCCAGCAGCTCACGGTACCAAGAGACCCAGTACTTC. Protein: CASSSRYQETQYF.

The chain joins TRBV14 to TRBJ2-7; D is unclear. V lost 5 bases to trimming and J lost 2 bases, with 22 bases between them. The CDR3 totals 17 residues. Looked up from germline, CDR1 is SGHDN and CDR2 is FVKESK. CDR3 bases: TGTGCCAGCAGCTCACGAGCCGGGTCTAAAAACCCCTACGAGCAGTACTTC. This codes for CASSSRAGSKNPYEQYF.

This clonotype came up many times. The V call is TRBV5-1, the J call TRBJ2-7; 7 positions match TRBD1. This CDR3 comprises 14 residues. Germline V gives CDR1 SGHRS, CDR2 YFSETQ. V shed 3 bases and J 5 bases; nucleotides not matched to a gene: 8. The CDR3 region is CASSYIPGTDEQYF. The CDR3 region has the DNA TGCGCCAGCAGCTATATTCCCGGGACAGACGAGCAGTACTTC.

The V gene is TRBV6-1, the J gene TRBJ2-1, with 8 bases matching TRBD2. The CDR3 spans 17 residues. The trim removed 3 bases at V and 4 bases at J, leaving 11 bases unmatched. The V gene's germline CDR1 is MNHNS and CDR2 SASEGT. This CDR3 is CASSDSYGRAGYNEQFF. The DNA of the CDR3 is TGTGCCAGCAGTGATTCCTACGGGAGGGCCGGTTACAATGAGCAGTTCTTC.

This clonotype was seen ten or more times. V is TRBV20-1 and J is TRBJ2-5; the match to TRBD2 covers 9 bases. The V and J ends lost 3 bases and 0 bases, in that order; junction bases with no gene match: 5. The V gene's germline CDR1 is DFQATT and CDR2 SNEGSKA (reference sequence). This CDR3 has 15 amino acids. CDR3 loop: CSARNPSGDQETQYF. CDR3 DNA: TGCAGTGCTAGGAACCCTAGCGGGGACCAAGAGACCCAGTACTTC.

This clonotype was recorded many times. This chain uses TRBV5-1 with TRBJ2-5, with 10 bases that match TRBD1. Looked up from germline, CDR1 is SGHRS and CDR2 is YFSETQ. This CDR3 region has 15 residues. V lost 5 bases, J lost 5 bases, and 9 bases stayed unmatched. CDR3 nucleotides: TGCGCCAGCAGTCTAGGGACAGGGGTCGGGGAGACCCAGTACTTC. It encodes CASSLGTGVGETQYF.

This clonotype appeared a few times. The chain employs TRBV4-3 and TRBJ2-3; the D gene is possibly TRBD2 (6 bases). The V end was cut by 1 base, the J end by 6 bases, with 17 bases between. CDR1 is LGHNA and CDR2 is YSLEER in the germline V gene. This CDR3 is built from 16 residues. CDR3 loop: CASSQGTDYMGDTQYF. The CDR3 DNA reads TGCGCCAGCAGCCAAGGAACGGACTATATGGGGGATACGCAGTATTTT.

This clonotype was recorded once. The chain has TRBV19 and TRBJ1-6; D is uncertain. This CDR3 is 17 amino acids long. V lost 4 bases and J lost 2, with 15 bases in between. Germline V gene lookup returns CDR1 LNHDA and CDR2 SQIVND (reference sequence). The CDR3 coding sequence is TGTGCCAGTAGTACCCGGTGGGTGAGAACCTATAATTCACCCCTCCACTTT. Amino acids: CASSTRWVRTYNSPLHF. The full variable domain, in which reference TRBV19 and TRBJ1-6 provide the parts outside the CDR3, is DGGITQSPKYLFRKEGQNVTLSCEQNLNHDAMYWYRQDPGQGLRLIYYSQIVNDFQKGDIAEGYSVSREKKESFPLTVTSAQKNPTAFYLCASSTRWVRTYNSPLHFGNGTRLTVT.

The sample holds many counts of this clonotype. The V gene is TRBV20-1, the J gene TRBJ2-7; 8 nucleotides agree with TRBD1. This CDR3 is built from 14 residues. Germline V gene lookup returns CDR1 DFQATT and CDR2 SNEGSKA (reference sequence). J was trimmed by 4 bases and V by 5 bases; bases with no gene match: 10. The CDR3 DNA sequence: TGCAGTGCTCAACCTGGGACAGGCGGGTACGAGCAGTACTTC. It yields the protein CSAQPGTGGYEQYF.

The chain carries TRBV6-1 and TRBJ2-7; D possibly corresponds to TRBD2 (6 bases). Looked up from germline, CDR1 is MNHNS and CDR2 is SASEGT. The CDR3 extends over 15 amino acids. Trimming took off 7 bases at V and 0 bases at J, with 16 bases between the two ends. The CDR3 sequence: CASTSGRRSSYEQYF. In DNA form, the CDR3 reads TGTGCCAGCACAAGCGGGCGTAGGAGCTCCTACGAGCAGTACTTC.

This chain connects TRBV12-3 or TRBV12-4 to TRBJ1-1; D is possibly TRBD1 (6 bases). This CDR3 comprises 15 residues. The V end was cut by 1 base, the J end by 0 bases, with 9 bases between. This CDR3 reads CASSLEGGMNTEAFF. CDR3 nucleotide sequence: TGTGCCAGCAGTTTAGAGGGGGGAATGAACACTGAAGCTTTCTTT.